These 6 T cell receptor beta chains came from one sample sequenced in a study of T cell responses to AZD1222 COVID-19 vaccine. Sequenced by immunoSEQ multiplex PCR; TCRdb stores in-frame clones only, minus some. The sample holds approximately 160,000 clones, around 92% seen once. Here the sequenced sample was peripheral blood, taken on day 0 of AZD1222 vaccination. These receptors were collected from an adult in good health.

The CDR3 DNA sequence: TGTGCCAGCAGCGTAGGAATTAGGGGACAGGGACTTGCTGAAAAACTGTTTTTT. Translation: CASSVGIRGQGLAEKLFF. The genes are TRBV9 and TRBJ1-4; TRBD1 aligns across 9 bases. V gave up 0 bases and J gave up 7 bases; unmatched junction bases: 13. The CDR3 consists of 18 residues. The germline gives CDR1 SGDLS, CDR2 YYNGEE.

The CDR3 region has the DNA TGTGCCAGCAGCTTAGTTGGTCAGGGCTACGAGCAGTACTTC. Its protein is CASSLVGQGYEQYF. This chain links TRBV7-8 with TRBJ2-7; possible D gene TRBD1, 5 bases. The V end was cut by 1 base, the J end by 3 bases, with 10 bases between. This CDR3 has 14 residues. The V gene's germline CDR1 is SGHVS and CDR2 FQNEAQ. Full variable domain (remainder filled in from reference TRBV7-8 and TRBJ2-7): GAGVSQSPRYKVAKRGQDVALRCDPISGHVSLFWYQQALGQGPEFLTYFQNEAQLDKSGLPSDRFFAERPEGSVSTLKIQRTQQEDSAVYLCASSLVGQGYEQYFGPGTRLTVT.

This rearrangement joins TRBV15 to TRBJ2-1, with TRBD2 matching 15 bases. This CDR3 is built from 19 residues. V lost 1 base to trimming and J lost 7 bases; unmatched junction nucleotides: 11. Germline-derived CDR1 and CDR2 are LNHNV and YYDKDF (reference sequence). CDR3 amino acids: CATSRGGLAGGPFGNEQFF. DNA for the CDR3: TGTGCCACCAGCAGAGGCGGACTAGCGGGGGGGCCGTTTGGGAATGAGCAGTTCTTC.

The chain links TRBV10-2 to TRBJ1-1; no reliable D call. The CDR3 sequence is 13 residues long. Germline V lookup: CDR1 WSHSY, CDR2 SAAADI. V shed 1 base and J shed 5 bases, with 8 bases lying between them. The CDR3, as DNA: TGCGCCAGCAGTGAGTGGGGTGGGACTGAAGCTTTCTTT. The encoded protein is CASSEWGGTEAFF.

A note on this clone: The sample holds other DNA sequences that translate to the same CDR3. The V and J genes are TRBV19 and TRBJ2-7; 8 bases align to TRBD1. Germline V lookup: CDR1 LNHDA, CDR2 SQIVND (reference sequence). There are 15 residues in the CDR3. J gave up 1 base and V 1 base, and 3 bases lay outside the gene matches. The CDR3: CASSIGGTGSYEQYF. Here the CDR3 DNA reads TGTGCCAGTAGTATAGGAGGGACAGGTTCCTACGAGCAGTACTTC. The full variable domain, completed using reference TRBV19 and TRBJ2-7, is DGGITQSPKYLFRKEGQNVTLSCEQNLNHDAMYWYRQDPGQGLRLIYYSQIVNDFQKGDIAEGYSVSREKKESFPLTVTSAQKNPTAFYLCASSIGGTGSYEQYFGPGTRLTVT.

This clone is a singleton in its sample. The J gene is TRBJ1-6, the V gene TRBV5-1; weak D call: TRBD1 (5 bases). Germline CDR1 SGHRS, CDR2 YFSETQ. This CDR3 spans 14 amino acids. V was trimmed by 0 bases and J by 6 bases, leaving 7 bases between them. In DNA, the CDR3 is TGCGCCAGCAGCTTGGCGGGGGTTAATTCACCCCTCCACTTT. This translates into CASSLAGVNSPLHF.